The 8 T cell receptor beta chains in this list originate from one sample, sequenced in a study of CD8 T cells in Susac syndrome. Reverse transcription of 0.5 to 1 ug RNA used random hexamers. TCRdb reanalysed the immunoSEQ multiplex PCR reads using MiXCR and keeps one entry per CDR3 protein. The sample includes about 52,000 distinct CDR3 sequences, approximately 93% of them seen just once. Sequencing was done on a sample of CD8+ T cells from PBMCs. These receptors all come from a human donor with multiple sclerosis.

The chain is built from TRBV27 and TRBJ2-1; D remains unclear. Germline V gene sequence: CDR1 MNHEY, CDR2 SMNVEV (reference sequence). The CDR3 covers 13 residues. V was pared by 6 bases and J by 2 bases, with 8 bases between. CDR3 nucleotides: TGTGCCAGCAGCCCACAGCCCTACAATGAGCAGTTCTTC. It translates to CASSPQPYNEQFF.

This rearrangement joins TRBV12-3 or TRBV12-4 to TRBJ1-5; no reliable D call. The CDR3 totals 14 residues. Trimming left V 1 base short and J 3 bases short, with 7 bases between. As DNA, the CDR3 is TGTGCCAGCAGTTTAGACGGGTCCAATCAGCCCCAGCATTTT. Translated, it gives CASSLDGSNQPQHF.

This sequence joins TRBV20-1 and TRBJ2-7; unclear D gene. In germline, CDR1 is DFQATT, CDR2 SNEGSKA (reference sequence). The CDR3 consists of 10 residues. V lost 3 bases to trimming and J lost 10 bases, with 10 bases between them. The CDR3: CSASRQEQYF. CDR3 in DNA: TGCAGTGCTAGCCGGCAGGAACAGTACTTC.

The V gene is TRBV30, the J gene TRBJ2-1; either TRBD1 or TRBD2 may fit D (6 bases each). Germline CDR1 reads GTSNPN; CDR2 reads SVGIG (reference sequence). The CDR3 length is 18 residues. V lost 1 base and J 0 bases, leaving 19 bases between the germline ends. CDR3 nucleotide sequence: TGTGCCTGGAGTGCCTTCAAGAGGGGGGCGAGCTCCTACAATGAGCAGTTCTTC. Its translation is CAWSAFKRGASSYNEQFF. The full variable domain, completed using reference TRBV30 and TRBJ2-1, is SQTIHQWPATLVQPVGSPLSLECTVEGTSNPNLYWYRQAAGRGLQLLFYSVGIGQISSEVPQNLSASRPQDRQFILSSKKLLLSDSGFYLCAWSAFKRGASSYNEQFFGPGTRLTVL.

J is TRBJ1-2 and V is TRBV5-1; no reliable D call. The CDR3 totals 13 residues. The V and J ends lost 0 bases and 4 bases respectively, with 7 bases between them. Germline V gives CDR1 SGHRS, CDR2 YFSETQ. CDR3 nucleotides: TGCGCCAGCAGCTTGGAGACGACCTATGGCTACACCTTC. Its protein product is CASSLETTYGYTF.

V and J are TRBV13 and TRBJ2-1, with 7 bases lining up with TRBD2. Germline CDR1 PRHDT, CDR2 FYEKMQ (reference sequence). The CDR3 is 18 residues long. The V gene end was trimmed by 5 bases and the J gene end by 0 bases; junction bases not matched to a gene: 13. The CDR3 DNA is TGTGCCAGCAGCCACGGCGGGCTAGCGGCGAGCTCCTACAATGAGCAGTTCTTC. Its translation is CASSHGGLAASSYNEQFF.

This chain connects TRBV2 to TRBJ1-5; D might be TRBD1 (6 bases). The V end lost 3 bases, the J end lost 3 bases, and 12 bases lay between the germline ends. Germline V gives CDR1 SNHLY, CDR2 FYNNEI. The CDR3 consists of 15 residues. The CDR3 sequence: CASSDSDSYNQPQHF. Here the CDR3 DNA reads TGTGCCAGCAGTGATTCGGACAGCTACAATCAGCCCCAGCATTTT.

The chain carries TRBV4-1 and TRBJ2-3, with TRBD2 matching over 8 bases. Germline CDR1 and CDR2: MGHRA and YSYEKL. This CDR3 spans 16 amino acids. V gave up 4 bases and J gave up 4 bases; unmatched junction bases: 10. In DNA form, the CDR3 reads TGCGCCAGCAGCCCGCGGGGGGCCCAAGGTGCAGATACGCAGTATTTT. Its protein product is CASSPRGAQGADTQYF.